Described below is a single T cell receptor (beta chain) sequence and its context. The sample belongs to a study of blood T cell repertoires in COVID-19. Study summary: The United States, Italy and Spain supplied acute and convalescent COVID-19 samples. In each case, the material was cDNA or gDNA derived from T cells, B-cell-depleted T cells, or PBMCs.

Authors' data handling: Scientists estimated how many nucleated cells there were by amplifying reference gene primers. Profiling relied on immunoSEQ multiplex PCR, and the TCRdb table lists in-frame clones only, not all of them. For V, J and clone size, that table is used; D and trimming come from the DNA. In the table there are around 26,000 clones, around nine tenths of which are singletons. The germline V gene encodes CDR1 SGHTA and CDR2 FQGTGA. V was clipped by 4 bases and J by 14 bases, with 12 bases between them. This CDR3 comprises 12 residues. The rearrangement links TRBV7-3 to TRBJ1-6; D might be TRBD1 (5 bases). The sample taken for sequencing was peripheral blood. The clonotype originates from a human donor in a cohort sampled during active COVID-19. The CDR3 DNA follows: TGTGCCAGCAGCTACAATCAGGGTACCCTCCACTTT. Its protein product is CASSYNQGTLHF.